This TCR beta chain comes out of a study of blood T cell repertoires in COVID-19. Study-wide background: Sources were T cells, B-cell-depleted T cells, or PBMCs; the material itself was cDNA or gDNA.

Sequencing used immunoSEQ multiplex PCR; TCRdb keeps in-frame clones, though not all of them. The repertoire holds 200,000 or so clones, with 65% to 90% as singletons. The sample holds many counts of this clone. Sequenced material: peripheral blood. The receptor was derived from a human donor in a cohort sampled during active COVID-19.

CDR3 coding DNA: TGTGCCAGTAGCAAGGGACTAGCGCGCATCTACGAGCAGTACTTC. Amino acid sequence: CASSKGLARIYEQYF. This sequence joins TRBV19 and TRBJ2-7, with TRBD2 matching over 10 bases. The J segment lost 3 bases and the V segment lost 6 bases, leaving 8 bases of the junction unmatched. The CDR3 is made up of 15 amino acids. CDR1 LNHDA and CDR2 SQIVND come from the germline V gene (reference sequence). Variable domain in full (rest from reference TRBV19 and TRBJ2-7): DGGITQSPKYLFRKEGQNVTLSCEQNLNHDAMYWYRQDPGQGLRLIYYSQIVNDFQKGDIAEGYSVSREKKESFPLTVTSAQKNPTAFYLCASSKGLARIYEQYFGPGTRLTVT.